These 13 T cell receptor beta chains share one sample of origin, sequenced in a study of blood T cell repertoires in COVID-19. TCRdb keeps only in-frame clones here, not all; method: immunoSEQ multiplex PCR. This table holds 250,000 to 350,000 clones, over 80% found once. The sample was peripheral blood. All receptors come from a woman in her forties or fifties with COVID-19, enrolled during active disease.

The rearrangement uses TRBV29-1 and TRBJ2-1, with 7 bases that match TRBD1. The CDR3 extends over 14 amino acids. Trimming took 3 bases from V and 4 from J; bases not matched to a gene: 6. Germline V lookup: CDR1 SQVTM, CDR2 ANQGSEA. CDR3 amino acids: CSVEQDRLYNEQFF. The CDR3 coding sequence is TGCAGCGTTGAGCAGGACAGGCTTTACAATGAGCAGTTCTTC.

This rearrangement joins TRBV7-2 to TRBJ2-1; the match to TRBD2 covers 9 bases. CDR3 length: 16 residues. V was clipped by 1 base and J by 9 bases; unmatched bases: 10. Per germline, CDR1 SGHTA and CDR2 FQGNSA. CDR3 region: CASSLGLAGPSGEQFF. The CDR3 DNA follows: TGTGCCAGCAGCTTAGGTCTAGCGGGACCTTCCGGTGAGCAGTTCTTC.

The chain uses TRBV12-3 or TRBV12-4 and TRBJ1-2, with no clear D. CDR3 size: 13 residues. The germline V and J ends were trimmed by 1 base and 6 bases, with 9 bases remaining between them. The CDR3 bases are TGTGCCAGCAGTTTAGACAGAAAACATGGCTACACCTTC. Translated, it gives CASSLDRKHGYTF.

This sequence joins TRBV5-1 and TRBJ2-1; the match to TRBD2 covers 9 bases. There are 16 residues in the CDR3. The germline V gene encodes CDR1 SGHRS and CDR2 YFSETQ. Losses at the gene ends were 1 base for V and 10 bases for J; bases not matched to a gene: 12. Here the CDR3 DNA reads TGCGCCAGCAGCTTGTCTTGGCGGGAGGGTCGTGTGGAGCAGTTCTTC. Its protein product is CASSLSWREGRVEQFF.

The rearrangement joins TRBV9 to TRBJ2-6, with 13 bases aligning to TRBD2. CDR1 is SGDLS, CDR2 YYNGEE, per germline. The trim removed 4 bases at V and 4 bases at J, leaving 11 bases unmatched. This CDR3 spans 19 amino acids. The CDR3 coding sequence is TGTGCCAGCAGCCCCCAGGGGGGACTAGCGGGAACAGGGGCCAACGTCCTGACTTTC. Translating it yields CASSPQGGLAGTGANVLTF.

The chain couples TRBV7-9 to TRBJ2-7; D possibly corresponds to TRBD1 (5 bases). V lost 5 bases to trimming and J lost 5 bases, with 22 bases between them. This CDR3 contains 16 residues. Germline V gives CDR1 SEHNR, CDR2 FQNEAQ (reference sequence). The CDR3 DNA sequence: TGTGCCAGCAGCGCTAGTGACAGACTGGGGAACCACGAGCAGTACTTC. It specifies CASSASDRLGNHEQYF. The full variable domain, rest sourced from reference TRBV7-9 and TRBJ2-7, is DTGVSQNPRHKITKRGQNVTFRCDPISEHNRLYWYRQTLGQGPEFLTYFQNEAQLEKSRLLSDRFSAERPKGSFSTLEIQRTEQGDSAMYLCASSASDRLGNHEQYFGPGTRLTVT.

This clone has a single count. J is TRBJ2-1 and V is TRBV5-4, with D possibly matching TRBD2 (6 bases). This CDR3 spans 16 amino acids. Germline V gene lookup returns CDR1 SGHNT and CDR2 YYREEE (reference sequence). Trimming removed 3 bases at V and 4 bases at J, with 17 bases between. CDR3 DNA sequence: TGTGCCAGCAGCTCCCTCCGGGACTCCCTTTACAATGAGCAGTTCTTC. Translating gives CASSSLRDSLYNEQFF.

The V call is TRBV6-1, the J call TRBJ2-3, with D possibly TRBD1 on 6 matching bases. This CDR3 is 16 amino acids long. Trimming took 1 base from V and 4 from J, leaving 15 bases between them. CDR1 is MNHNS and CDR2 is SASEGT in the germline V gene. For the CDR3, the DNA is TGTGCCAGCAGTGAAGACAGGGTTGGTTCTGCAGATACGCAGTATTTT. This gives the protein CASSEDRVGSADTQYF.

This clone was found once. The chain has TRBV2 and TRBJ1-3; D perhaps matches TRBD1 (6 bases). Germline V lookup: CDR1 SNHLY, CDR2 FYNNEI. The CDR3 covers 11 residues. V shed 6 bases and J shed 9 bases, with 9 bases lying between them. The CDR3 sequence is CASRGGATIYF. The CDR3 DNA sequence: TGTGCCAGCAGGGGGGGGGCCACCATATATTTT.

This chain joins TRBV4-2 and TRBJ2-5; TRBD2 matches 12 bases. Per germline, CDR1 LGHNA and CDR2 YNFKEQ. V trimming: 5 bases; J trimming: 2 bases; junction bases outside the gene matches: 6. There are 16 residues in the CDR3. The CDR3 coding sequence is TGTGCCAGCAGCGCTAGACTAGCGGGAGATCAAGAGACCCAGTACTTC. It encodes CASSARLAGDQETQYF.

The V gene is TRBV6-2 or TRBV6-3, the J gene TRBJ2-1; 7 bases align to TRBD2. The CDR3 has 14 residues. Germline trimming cut 4 bases from V and 4 bases from J; bases unmatched to any gene: 4. The V gene's germline CDR1 is MNHEY and CDR2 SVGEGT. The CDR3 sequence: CASSFLAGYNEQFF. The CDR3, as DNA: TGTGCCAGCAGTTTTTTAGCGGGTTACAATGAGCAGTTCTTC.

The chain couples TRBV5-1 to TRBJ2-3; 10 bases are shared with TRBD2. Germline V gene sequence: CDR1 SGHRS, CDR2 YFSETQ. The V and J ends lost 3 bases and 5 bases, in that order; junction bases with no gene match: 6. This CDR3 is 15 amino acids long. The CDR3 coding sequence is TGCGCCAGCAGCTCCAGCGGGAGGGCCGGAGATACGCAGTATTTT. The encoded protein is CASSSSGRAGDTQYF.

The chain employs TRBV18 and TRBJ1-1, with a weak D call TRBD1 (5 bases). V shed 0 bases and J shed 5 bases, with 16 bases lying between them. The CDR3 has 16 residues. The germline V gene encodes CDR1 KGHSH and CDR2 LQKENI. CDR3 nucleotides: TGTGCCAGCTCACCACCTAGGCCGGGGGGAACTACTGAAGCTTTCTTT. Amino acid sequence: CASSPPRPGGTTEAFF. The whole variable domain, filled in from reference TRBV18 and TRBJ1-1, reads NAGVMQNPRHLVRRRGQEARLRCSPMKGHSHVYWYRQLPEEGLKFMVYLQKENIIDESGMPKERFSAEFPKEGPSILRIQQVVRGDSAAYFCASSPPRPGGTTEAFFGQGTRLTVV.